This entry describes one T cell receptor beta chain. Its specificity is unknown. This sample was taken from a study of cytomegalovirus exposure and HLA in healthy donors. Study results and limitations: Accurate HLA-A and HLA-B prediction from TCR beta sequences was reported for most subjects. A later analysis reported that several of the most significant clusters appeared to be linked to common viral pathogens, among them Epstein-Barr virus.

PCR employed 60 Vbeta and 13 Jbeta primers. Repertoires were generated with immunoSEQ multiplex PCR, while TCRdb's copy carries only in-frame clones and drops some. Here the sample spans 100,000 or so clones, 75% to 85% being singletons. The V end lost 3 bases, the J end lost 4 bases, and 19 bases lay between the germline ends. This CDR3 comprises 17 residues. Looked up from germline, CDR1 is KGHSH and CDR2 is LQKENI. The chain carries TRBV18 and TRBJ1-3; a weak D match, TRBD1 (5 bases). The sequence was collected from a man between 18 and 35 years old in good health and CMV-seronegative. Input material: PBMCs. CDR3 nucleotide sequence: TGTGCCAGCTCACCCATGCAGGGTCCGAAGCTCGGAAACACCATATATTTT. This translates into CASSPMQGPKLGNTIYF.